This TCR beta chain was identified during a study of blood T cell repertoires in COVID-19. Overall study: Acute-phase and convalescent COVID-19 samples originated in the United States, Italy and Spain. The analysed material was cDNA or gDNA that came from T cells, B-cell-depleted T cells, or PBMCs.

Germline V gives CDR1 MNHNS, CDR2 SASEGT. CDR3 length: 16 amino acids. Germline trimming cut 3 bases from V and 3 bases from J; bases unmatched to any gene: 7. Per the authors' pipeline: For nucleated cells, counts were estimated from reference gene primer amplification. Assay used: immunoSEQ multiplex PCR; TCRdb lists only in-frame clones, some missing. V, J and clone size are those of that table, while D and trimming were read from the DNA. The sample records approximately 60,000 clones, 82% being singletons. This chain uses TRBV6-1 with TRBJ1-3; TRBD1 matches 8 bases. The sequenced sample was peripheral blood. This clonotype was sampled from an older woman with acute or convalescent COVID-19. CDR3 in DNA: TGTGCCAGCAGTGAGGTCAGGGGGCTTCGTGGAAACACCATATATTTT. It is translated as CASSEVRGLRGNTIYF.